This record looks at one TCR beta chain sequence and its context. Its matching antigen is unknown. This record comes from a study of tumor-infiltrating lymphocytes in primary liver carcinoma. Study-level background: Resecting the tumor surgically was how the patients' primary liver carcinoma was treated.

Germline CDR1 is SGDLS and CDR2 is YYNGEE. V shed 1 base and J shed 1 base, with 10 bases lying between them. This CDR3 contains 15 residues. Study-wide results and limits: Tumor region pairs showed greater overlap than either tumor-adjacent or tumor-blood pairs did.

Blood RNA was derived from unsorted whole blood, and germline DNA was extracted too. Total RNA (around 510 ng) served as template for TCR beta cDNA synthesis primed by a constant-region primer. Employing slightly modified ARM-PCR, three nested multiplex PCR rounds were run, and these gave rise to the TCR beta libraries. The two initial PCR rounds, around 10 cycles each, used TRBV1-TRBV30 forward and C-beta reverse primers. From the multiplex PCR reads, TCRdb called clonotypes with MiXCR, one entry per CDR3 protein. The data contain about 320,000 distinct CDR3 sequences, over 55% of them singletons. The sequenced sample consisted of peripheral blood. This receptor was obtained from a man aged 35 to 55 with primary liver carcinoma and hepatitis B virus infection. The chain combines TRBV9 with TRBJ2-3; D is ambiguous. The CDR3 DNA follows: TGTGCCAGCAGCGTATACGGCGAGCGCACAGATACGCAGTATTTT. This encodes CASSVYGERTDTQYF.